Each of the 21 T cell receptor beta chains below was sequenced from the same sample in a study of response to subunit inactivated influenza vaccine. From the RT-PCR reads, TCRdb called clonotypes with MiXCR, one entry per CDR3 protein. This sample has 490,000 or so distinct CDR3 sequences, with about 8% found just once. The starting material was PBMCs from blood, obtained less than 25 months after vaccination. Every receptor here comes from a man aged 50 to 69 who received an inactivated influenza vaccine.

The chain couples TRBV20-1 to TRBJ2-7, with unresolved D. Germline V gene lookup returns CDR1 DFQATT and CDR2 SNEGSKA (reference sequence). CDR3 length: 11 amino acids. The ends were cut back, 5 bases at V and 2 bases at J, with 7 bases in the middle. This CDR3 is CSAHNTYEQYF. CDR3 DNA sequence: TGCAGTGCTCATAACACCTACGAGCAGTACTTC.

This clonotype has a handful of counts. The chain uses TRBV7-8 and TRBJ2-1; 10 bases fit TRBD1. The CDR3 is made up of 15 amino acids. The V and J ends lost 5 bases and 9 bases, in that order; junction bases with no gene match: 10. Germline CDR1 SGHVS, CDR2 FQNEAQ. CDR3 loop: CASSGRDRGIGEQFF. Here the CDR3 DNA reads TGTGCCAGCAGCGGCCGGGACAGGGGAATTGGTGAGCAGTTCTTC.

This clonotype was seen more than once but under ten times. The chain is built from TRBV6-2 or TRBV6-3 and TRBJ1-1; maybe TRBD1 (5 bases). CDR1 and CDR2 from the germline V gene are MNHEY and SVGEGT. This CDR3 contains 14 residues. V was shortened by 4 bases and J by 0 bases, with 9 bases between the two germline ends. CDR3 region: CASSWGTMNTEAFF. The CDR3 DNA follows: TGTGCCAGCAGTTGGGGGACCATGAACACTGAAGCTTTCTTT.

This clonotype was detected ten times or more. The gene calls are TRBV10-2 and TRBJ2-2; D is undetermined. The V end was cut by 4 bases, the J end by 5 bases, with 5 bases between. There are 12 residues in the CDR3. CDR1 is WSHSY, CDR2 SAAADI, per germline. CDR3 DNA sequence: TGCGCCAGCAGTGGGCAGACCGGGGAGCTGTTTTTT. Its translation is CASSGQTGELFF.

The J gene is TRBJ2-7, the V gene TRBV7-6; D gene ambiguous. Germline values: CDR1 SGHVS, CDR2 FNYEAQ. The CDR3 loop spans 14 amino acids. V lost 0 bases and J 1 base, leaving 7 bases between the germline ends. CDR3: CASSLAENSYEQYF. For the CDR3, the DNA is TGTGCCAGCAGCTTAGCAGAGAATTCCTACGAGCAGTACTTC.

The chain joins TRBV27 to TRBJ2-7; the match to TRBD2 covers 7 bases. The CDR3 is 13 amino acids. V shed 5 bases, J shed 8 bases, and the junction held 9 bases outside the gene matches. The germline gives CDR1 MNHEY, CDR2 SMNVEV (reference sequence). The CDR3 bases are TGTGCCAGCAGTGCCCTTGGGGGGGTGAAGCAGTACTTC. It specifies CASSALGGVKQYF.

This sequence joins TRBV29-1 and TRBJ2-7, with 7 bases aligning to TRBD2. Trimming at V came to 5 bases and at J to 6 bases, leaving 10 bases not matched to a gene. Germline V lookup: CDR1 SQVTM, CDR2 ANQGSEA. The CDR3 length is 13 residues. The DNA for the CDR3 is TGCAGCGTTATTTGGGGGGGAGCCCCCGAGCAGTACTTC. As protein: CSVIWGGAPEQYF.

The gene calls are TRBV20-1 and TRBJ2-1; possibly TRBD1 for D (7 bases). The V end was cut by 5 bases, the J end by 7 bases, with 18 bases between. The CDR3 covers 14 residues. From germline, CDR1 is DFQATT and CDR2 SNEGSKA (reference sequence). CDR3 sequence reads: CSALPGGTVNEQFF. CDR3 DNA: TGCAGTGCTCTCCCCGGCGGGACAGTAAATGAGCAGTTCTTC.

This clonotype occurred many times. CDR3 DNA sequence: TGTGCCAGCAGTTGGAGGAAAACTTACACCGGGGAGCTGTTTTTT. Translation gives CASSWRKTYTGELFF. The chain has TRBV6-5 and TRBJ2-2; D is possibly TRBD2 (5 bases). The V end was cut by 4 bases, the J end by 3 bases, with 12 bases between. From germline, CDR1 is MNHEY and CDR2 SVGAGI. The CDR3 is made up of 15 amino acids.

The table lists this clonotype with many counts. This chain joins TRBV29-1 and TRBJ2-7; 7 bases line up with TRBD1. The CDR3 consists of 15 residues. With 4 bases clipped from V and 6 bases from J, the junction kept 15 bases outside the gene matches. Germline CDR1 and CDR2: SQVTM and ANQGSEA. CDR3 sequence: CSVVGTVGLSGEQYF. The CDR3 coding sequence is TGCAGCGTTGTCGGGACAGTGGGTTTAAGCGGCGAGCAGTACTTC.

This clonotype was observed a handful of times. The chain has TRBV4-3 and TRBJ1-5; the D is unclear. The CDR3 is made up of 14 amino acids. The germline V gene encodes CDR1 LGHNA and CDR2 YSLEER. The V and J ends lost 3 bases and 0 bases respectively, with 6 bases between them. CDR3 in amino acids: CASSHTVSNQPQHF. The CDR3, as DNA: TGCGCCAGCAGCCATACAGTTAGCAATCAGCCCCAGCATTTT.

For the CDR3, the DNA is TGCAGTGCTAGAGACGTACAGGGAAGTTCCGAGCAGTACTTC. Translation: CSARDVQGSSEQYF. The chain links TRBV20-1 to TRBJ2-7; maybe TRBD1 (6 bases). Trimming pared 0 bases from V and 6 bases from J, leaving 15 bases between. This CDR3 comprises 14 residues. Germline CDR1 and CDR2: DFQATT and SNEGSKA (reference sequence).

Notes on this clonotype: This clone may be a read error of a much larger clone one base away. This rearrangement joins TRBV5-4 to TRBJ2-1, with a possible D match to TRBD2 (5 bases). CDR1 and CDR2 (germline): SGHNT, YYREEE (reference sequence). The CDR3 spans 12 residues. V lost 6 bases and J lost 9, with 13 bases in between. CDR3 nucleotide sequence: TGTGCCAGCAACTCGACCGCGGGTGAGCAGTTCTTC. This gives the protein CASNSTAGEQFF.

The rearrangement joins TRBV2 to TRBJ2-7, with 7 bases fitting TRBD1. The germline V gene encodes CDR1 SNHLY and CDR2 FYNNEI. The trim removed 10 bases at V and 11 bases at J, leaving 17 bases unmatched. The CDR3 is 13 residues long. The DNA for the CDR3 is TGTGCCACCGACCGGGGACAGCTGACGCCCAAGTACTTC. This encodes CATDRGQLTPKYF.

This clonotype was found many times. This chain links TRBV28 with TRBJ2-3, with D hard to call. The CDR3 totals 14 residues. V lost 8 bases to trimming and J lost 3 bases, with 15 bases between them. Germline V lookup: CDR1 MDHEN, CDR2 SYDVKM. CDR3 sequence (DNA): TGTGCCAGCGCCCCCGAGGCTGTTACAGATACGCAGTATTTT. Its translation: CASAPEAVTDTQYF. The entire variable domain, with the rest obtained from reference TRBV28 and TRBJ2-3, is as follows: DVKVTQSSRYLVKRTGEKVFLECVQDMDHENMFWYRQDPGLGLRLIYFSYDVKMKEKGDIPEGYSVSREKKERFSLILESASTNQTSMYLCASAPEAVTDTQYFGPGTRLTVL.

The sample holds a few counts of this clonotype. The CDR3 loop is CASSFTGIEAFF. In nucleotides, the CDR3 is TGTGCCAGCAGCTTTACCGGGATTGAAGCTTTCTTT. V gene TRBV7-2 combines with J gene TRBJ1-1; D gene unclear. V shed 3 bases and J shed 7 bases, with 9 bases lying between them. Germline V gene data show CDR1 as SGHTA and CDR2 as FQGNSA. This CDR3 spans 12 amino acids.

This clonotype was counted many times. The DNA for the CDR3 is TGTGCCAGCAGCTATGGATCGAACACTGAAGCTTTCTTT. Amino acid sequence: CASSYGSNTEAFF. The gene calls are TRBV9 and TRBJ1-1, with unresolved D. Germline V CDR1 and CDR2: SGDLS, YYNGEE. This CDR3 region has 13 residues. V was trimmed by 4 bases and J by 1 base, leaving 8 bases between them.

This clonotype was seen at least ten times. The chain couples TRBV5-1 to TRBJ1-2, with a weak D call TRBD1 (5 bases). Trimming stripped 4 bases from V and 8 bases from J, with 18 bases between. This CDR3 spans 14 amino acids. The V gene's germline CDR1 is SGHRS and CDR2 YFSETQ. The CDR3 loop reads CASSGARETGGYTF. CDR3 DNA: TGCGCCAGCAGCGGGGCCCGGGAGACCGGGGGCTACACCTTC.

CDR3 nucleotide sequence: TGCAGTGCCCGTCCGGGACTAGTAAACATTCAGTACTTC. Its translation: CSARPGLVNIQYF. J is TRBJ2-4 and V is TRBV20-1; 8 nucleotides align to TRBD2. The junction had 7 bases not matched to a gene; V was cut back by 6 bases and J by 6 bases. This CDR3 is built from 13 residues. Germline CDR1 reads DFQATT; CDR2 reads SNEGSKA (reference sequence).

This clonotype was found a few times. The CDR3 reads CASSADRGRTEAFF. DNA for the CDR3: TGTGCCAGCAGCGCGGACAGGGGGCGAACTGAAGCTTTCTTT. The chain is built from TRBV5-8 and TRBJ1-1, with 11 bases matching TRBD1. V shed 4 bases, J shed 5 bases, and the junction held 4 bases outside the gene matches. Germline CDR1 SGHTS, CDR2 YDEGEE. The CDR3 spans 14 residues.

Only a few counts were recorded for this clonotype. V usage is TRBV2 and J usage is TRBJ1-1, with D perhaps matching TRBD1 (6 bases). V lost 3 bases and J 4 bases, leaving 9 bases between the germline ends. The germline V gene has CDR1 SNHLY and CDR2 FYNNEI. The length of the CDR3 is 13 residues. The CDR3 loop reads CASSDGGGTEAFF. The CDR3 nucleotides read TGTGCCAGCAGTGACGGAGGGGGCACTGAAGCTTTCTTT.